The present T cell receptor beta chain was sequenced within a study of T-cell memory formation after mild COVID-19. MiXCR, applied by TCRdb to the 5' RACE reads, yields one record per CDR3 protein. The sample shows just over 150,000 distinct CDR3 sequences, around a third of them seen only once. The CDR3 covers 14 residues. Trimming took 11 bases from V and 0 from J, leaving 16 bases between them. The germline V gene encodes CDR1 MNHEY and CDR2 SVGEGT. The chain links TRBV6-2 or TRBV6-3 to TRBJ1-1; D is unclear. The sequence derives from an adult woman who had mild COVID-19 (a few samples of this study predate the infection). Cell type and time point are not known. The sequencing sample was made of PBMCs or a T cell subset sorted from them (not recorded which). The CDR3 reads CAGGPGGVNTEAFF. In DNA form, the CDR3 reads TGTGCCGGCGGCCCTGGCGGGGTGAACACTGAAGCTTTCTTT.